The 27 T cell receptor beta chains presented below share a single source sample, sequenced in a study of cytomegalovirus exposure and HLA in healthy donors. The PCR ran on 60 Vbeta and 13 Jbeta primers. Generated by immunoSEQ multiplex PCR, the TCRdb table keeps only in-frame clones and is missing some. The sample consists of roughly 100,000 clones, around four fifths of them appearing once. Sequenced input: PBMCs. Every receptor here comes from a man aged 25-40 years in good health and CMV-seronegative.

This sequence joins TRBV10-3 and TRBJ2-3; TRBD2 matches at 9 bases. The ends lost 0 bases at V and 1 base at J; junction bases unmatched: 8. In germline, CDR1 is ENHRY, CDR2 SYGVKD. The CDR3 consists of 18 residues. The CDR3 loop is CAISESTLAGRGTDTQYF. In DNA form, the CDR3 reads TGTGCCATCAGTGAGTCGACCCTAGCGGGGAGGGGCACAGATACGCAGTATTTT.

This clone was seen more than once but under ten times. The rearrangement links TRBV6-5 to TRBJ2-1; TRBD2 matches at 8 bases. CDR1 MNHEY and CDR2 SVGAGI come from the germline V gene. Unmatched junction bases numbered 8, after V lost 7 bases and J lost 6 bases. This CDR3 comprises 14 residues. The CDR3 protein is CASTPGLGTNEQFF. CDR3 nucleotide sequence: TGTGCCAGCACCCCGGGACTAGGTACCAATGAGCAGTTCTTC.

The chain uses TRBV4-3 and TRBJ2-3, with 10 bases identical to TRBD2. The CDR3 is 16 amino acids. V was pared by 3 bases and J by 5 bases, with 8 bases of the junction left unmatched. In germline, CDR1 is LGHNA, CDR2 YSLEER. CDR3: CASSQEAGGARDTQYF. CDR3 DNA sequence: TGCGCCAGCAGCCAGGAAGCGGGGGGGGCACGAGATACGCAGTATTTT.

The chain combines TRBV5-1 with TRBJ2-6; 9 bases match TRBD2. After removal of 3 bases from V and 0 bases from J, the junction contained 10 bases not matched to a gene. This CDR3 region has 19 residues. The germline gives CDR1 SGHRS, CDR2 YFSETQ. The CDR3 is CASSSPVAGVISGANVLTF. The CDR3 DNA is TGCGCCAGCAGCTCCCCGGTAGCGGGGGTGATCTCTGGGGCCAACGTCCTGACTTTC. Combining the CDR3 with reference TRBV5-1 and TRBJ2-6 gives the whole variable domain KAGVTQTPRYLIKTRGQQVTLSCSPISGHRSVSWYQQTPGQGLQFLFEYFSETQRNKGNFPGRFSGRQFSNSRSEMNVSTLELGDSALYLCASSSPVAGVISGANVLTFGAGSRLTVL.

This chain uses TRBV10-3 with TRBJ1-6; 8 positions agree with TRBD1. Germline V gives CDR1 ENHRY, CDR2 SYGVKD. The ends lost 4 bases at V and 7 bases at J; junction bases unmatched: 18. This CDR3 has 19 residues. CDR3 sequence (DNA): TGTGCCATCAGTGCCCGGGGTGAGACAGGGGTTTTAGGGAATTCACCCCTCCACTTT. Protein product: CAISARGETGVLGNSPLHF.

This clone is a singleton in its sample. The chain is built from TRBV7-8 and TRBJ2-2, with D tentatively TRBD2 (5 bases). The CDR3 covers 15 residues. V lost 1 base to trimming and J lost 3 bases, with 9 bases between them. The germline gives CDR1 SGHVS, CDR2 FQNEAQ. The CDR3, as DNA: TGTGCCAGCAGCTTAGGAGGGAGTCACACCGGGGAGCTGTTTTTT. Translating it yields CASSLGGSHTGELFF. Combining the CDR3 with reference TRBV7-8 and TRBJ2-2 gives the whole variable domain GAGVSQSPRYKVAKRGQDVALRCDPISGHVSLFWYQQALGQGPEFLTYFQNEAQLDKSGLPSDRFFAERPEGSVSTLKIQRTQQEDSAVYLCASSLGGSHTGELFFGEGSRLTVL.

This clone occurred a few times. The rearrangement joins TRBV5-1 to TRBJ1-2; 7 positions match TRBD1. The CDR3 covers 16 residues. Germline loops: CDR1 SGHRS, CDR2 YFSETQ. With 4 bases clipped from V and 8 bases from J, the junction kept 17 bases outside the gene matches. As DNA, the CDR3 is TGCGCCAGCAGCCCAGAAAAAAGACAGGGTATTGGGGGCTACACCTTC. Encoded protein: CASSPEKRQGIGGYTF.

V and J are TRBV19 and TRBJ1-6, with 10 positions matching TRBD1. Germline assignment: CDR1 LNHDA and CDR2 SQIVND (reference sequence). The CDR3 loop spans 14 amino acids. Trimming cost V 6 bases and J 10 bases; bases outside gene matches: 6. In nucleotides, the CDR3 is TGTGCCAGTAGGGCCGGGACAGGGGACTCACCCCTCCACTTT. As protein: CASRAGTGDSPLHF.

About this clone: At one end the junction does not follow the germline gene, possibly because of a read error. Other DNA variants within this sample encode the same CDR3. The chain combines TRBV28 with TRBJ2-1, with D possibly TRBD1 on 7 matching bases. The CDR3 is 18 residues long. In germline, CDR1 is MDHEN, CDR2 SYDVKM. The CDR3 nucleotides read TGCGCCAGCAGTTTAAGCGGAGGGGGCGCTACCTCCTACAATGAGCAGTTCTTC. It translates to CASSLSGGGATSYNEQFF.

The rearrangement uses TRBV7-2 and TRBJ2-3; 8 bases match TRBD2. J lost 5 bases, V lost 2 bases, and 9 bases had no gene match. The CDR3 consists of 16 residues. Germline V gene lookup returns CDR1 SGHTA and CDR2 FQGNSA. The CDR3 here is CASSLSGGARGDTQYF. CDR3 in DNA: TGTGCCAGCAGCTTATCCGGGGGGGCCCGGGGAGATACGCAGTATTTT.

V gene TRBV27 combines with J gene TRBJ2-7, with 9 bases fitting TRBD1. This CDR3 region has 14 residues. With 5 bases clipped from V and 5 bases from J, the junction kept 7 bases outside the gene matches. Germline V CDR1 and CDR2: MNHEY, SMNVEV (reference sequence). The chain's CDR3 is CASSPGQGIHEQYF. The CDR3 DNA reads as TGTGCCAGCAGTCCGGGACAGGGCATCCACGAGCAGTACTTC.

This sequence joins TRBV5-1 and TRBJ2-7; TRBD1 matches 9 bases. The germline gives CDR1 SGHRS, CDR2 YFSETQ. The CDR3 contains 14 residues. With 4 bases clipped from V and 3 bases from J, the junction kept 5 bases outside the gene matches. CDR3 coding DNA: TGCGCCAGCAGCGGGGACAGGGTGGGCTACGAGCAGTACTTC. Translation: CASSGDRVGYEQYF.

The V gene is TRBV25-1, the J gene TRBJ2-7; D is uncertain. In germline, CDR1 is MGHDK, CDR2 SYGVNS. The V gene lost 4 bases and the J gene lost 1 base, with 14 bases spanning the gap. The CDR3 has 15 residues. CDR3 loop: CASSGPRPTSYEQYF. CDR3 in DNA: TGTGCCAGCAGTGGGCCGCGCCCGACTTCCTACGAGCAGTACTTC.

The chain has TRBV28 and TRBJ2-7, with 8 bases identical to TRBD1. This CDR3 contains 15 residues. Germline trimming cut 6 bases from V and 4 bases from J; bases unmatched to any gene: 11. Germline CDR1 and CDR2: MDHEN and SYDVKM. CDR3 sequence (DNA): TGTGCCAGCAGCTCCGGGACAGGTCAGTCGTACGAGCAGTACTTC. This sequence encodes CASSSGTGQSYEQYF.

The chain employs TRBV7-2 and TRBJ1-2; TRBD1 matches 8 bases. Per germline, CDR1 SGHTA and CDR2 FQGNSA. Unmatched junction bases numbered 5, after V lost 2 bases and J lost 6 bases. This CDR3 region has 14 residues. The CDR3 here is CASSLNRQGNGYTF. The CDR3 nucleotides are TGTGCCAGCAGCTTAAATCGACAGGGGAATGGCTACACCTTC.

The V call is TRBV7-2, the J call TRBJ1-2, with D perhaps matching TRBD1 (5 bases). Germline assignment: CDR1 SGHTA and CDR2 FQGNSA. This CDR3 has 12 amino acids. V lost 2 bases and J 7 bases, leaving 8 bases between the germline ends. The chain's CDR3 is CASSLMGGGYTF. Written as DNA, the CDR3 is TGTGCCAGCAGCTTAATGGGGGGTGGCTACACCTTC.

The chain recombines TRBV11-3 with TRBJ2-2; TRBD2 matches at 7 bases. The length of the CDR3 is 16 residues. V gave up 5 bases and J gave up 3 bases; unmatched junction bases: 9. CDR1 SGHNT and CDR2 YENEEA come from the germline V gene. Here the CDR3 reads CASSPILASYTGELFF. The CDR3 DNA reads TGTGCCAGCAGCCCTATACTAGCGTCCTACACCGGGGAGCTGTTTTTT.

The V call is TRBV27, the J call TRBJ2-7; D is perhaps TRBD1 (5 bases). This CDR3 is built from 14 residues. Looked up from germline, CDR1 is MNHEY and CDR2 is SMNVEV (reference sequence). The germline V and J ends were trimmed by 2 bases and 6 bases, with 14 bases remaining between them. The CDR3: CASSLNPGLGEQYF. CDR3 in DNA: TGTGCCAGCAGTTTAAACCCAGGGCTAGGCGAGCAGTACTTC.

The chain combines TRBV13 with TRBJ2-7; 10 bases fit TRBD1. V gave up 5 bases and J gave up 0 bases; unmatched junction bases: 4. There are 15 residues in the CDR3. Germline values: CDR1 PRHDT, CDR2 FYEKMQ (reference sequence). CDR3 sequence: CASSTGTGASYEQYF. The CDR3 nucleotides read TGTGCCAGCAGCACAGGGACAGGGGCCTCCTACGAGCAGTACTTC.

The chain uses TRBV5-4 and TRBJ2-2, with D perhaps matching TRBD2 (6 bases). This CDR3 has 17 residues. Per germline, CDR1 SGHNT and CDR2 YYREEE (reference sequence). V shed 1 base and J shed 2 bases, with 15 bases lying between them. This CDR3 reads CASSLSLSGLNTGELFF. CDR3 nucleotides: TGTGCCAGCAGCTTGTCCCTTTCGGGACTTAACACCGGGGAGCTGTTTTTT.

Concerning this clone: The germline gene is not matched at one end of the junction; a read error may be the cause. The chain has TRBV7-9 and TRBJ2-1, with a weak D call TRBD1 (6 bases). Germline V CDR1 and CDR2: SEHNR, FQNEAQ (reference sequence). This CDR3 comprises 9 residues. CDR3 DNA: TGTGCCAGCAGCCCTTACAGGGTCTTC. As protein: CASSPYRVF.

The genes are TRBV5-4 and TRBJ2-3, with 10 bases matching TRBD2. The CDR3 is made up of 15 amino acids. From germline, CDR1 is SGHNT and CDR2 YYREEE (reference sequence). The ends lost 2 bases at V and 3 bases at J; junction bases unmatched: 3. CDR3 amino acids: CASSFLAGDTDTQYF. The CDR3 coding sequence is TGTGCCAGCAGCTTCCTAGCGGGGGATACAGATACGCAGTATTTT.

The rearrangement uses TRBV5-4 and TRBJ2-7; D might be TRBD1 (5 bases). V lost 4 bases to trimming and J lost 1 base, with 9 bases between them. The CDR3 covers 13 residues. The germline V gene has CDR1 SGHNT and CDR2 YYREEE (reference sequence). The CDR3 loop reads CASSATGSYEQYF. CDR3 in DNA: TGTGCCAGCAGCGCCACAGGTTCCTACGAGCAGTACTTC.

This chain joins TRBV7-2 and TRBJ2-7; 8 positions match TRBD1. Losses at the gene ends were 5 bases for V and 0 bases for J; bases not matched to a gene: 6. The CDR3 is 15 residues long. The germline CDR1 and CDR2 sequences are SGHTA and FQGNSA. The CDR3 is CASSNDRGLSYEQYF. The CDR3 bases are TGTGCCAGCAGCAACGACAGGGGCCTCTCCTACGAGCAGTACTTC. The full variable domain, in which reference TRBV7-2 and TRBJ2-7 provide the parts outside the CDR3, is GAGVSQSPSNKVTEKGKDVELRCDPISGHTALYWYRQSLGQGLEFLIYFQGNSAPDKSGLPSDRFSAERTGGSVSTLTIQRTQQEDSAVYLCASSNDRGLSYEQYFGPGTRLTVT.

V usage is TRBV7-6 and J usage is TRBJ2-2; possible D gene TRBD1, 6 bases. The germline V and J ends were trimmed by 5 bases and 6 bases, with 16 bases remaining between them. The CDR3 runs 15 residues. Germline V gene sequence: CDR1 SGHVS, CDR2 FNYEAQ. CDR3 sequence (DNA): TGTGCCAGCAGCCCCAGGGCAGGGGAATCCGGGGAGCTGTTTTTT. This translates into CASSPRAGESGELFF.

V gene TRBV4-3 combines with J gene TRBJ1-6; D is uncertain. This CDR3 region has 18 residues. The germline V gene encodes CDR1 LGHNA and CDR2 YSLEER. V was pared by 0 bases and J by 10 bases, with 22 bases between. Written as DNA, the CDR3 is TGCGCCAGCAGCCAAGATCTATTGCACGTTGGAGGGAAATCACCCCTCCACTTT. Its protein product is CASSQDLLHVGGKSPLHF.

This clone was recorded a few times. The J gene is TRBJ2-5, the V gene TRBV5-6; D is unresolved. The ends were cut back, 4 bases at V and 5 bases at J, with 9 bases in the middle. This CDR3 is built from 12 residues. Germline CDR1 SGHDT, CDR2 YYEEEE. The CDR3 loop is CASSLVGETQYF. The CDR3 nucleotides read TGTGCCAGCAGCCTGGTGGGCGAGACCCAGTACTTC.